Listed below are T cell receptor beta chains from one sample, sequenced in a study of CXCR3-negative and CXCR3-positive naive CD8 T cells. TCRdb re-called the 5' RACE reads; every CDR3 protein appears as one record, without DNA. The sample totals 140,000 to 150,000 distinct CDR3 sequences. Sequenced material: naive CXCR3+ CD8+ T cells from blood. These TCRs come from a human donor in good health. Some clones in this sample may be carry-over from other donors' samples. Each CDR3 is given with its conserved first and last residue.

V gene,J gene,CDR3 protein
TRBV13,TRBJ2-3,CASSGRDLTDTQYF
TRBV30,TRBJ1-1,CATQTVNTEAFF
TRBV20-1,TRBJ2-7,CSARGYGGPDEQYF
TRBV28,TRBJ2-7,CASTAYATGGNYEQYF
TRBV6-2/TRBV6-3,TRBJ1-1,CASSPGTEAFF
TRBV15,TRBJ2-3,CATSKSGGATDTQYF
TRBV30,TRBJ2-7,CAWSSAAGQYF
TRBV6-6,TRBJ2-2,CATPIGGRDTGELFF
TRBV29-1,TRBJ2-7,CSAGETGYEQYF
TRBV29-1,TRBJ2-7,CSGLTGTGSDEQYF
TRBV7-2,TRBJ2-1,CASRELRDEQFF
TRBV27,TRBJ2-1,CAAGSPMDNEQFF
TRBV12-3/TRBV12-4,TRBJ1-5,CASSLDREVVHF
TRBV2,TRBJ1-2,CASRMLGVSTTNYGYTF
TRBV7-9,TRBJ2-4,CASSPFDAKNIQYF
TRBV20-1,TRBJ2-7,CSARDGATGSLYEQYF
TRBV29-1,TRBJ2-2,CSVGLQVGGTGELFF
TRBV27,TRBJ2-7,CASSLGPPSEQYF
TRBV12-3/TRBV12-4,TRBJ1-5,CASSLGTGGEQPQHF
TRBV30,TRBJ1-1,CAWSVGTGGFIGTEAFF
TRBV12-3/TRBV12-4,TRBJ1-1,CASSPPRQRMNTEAFF
TRBV6-1,TRBJ2-7,CASSEGTTYEQYF
TRBV29-1,TRBJ1-2,CSVEDSTHVYGYTF
TRBV7-2,TRBJ2-2,CASSLAGSGRAPGELFF
TRBV5-1,TRBJ1-1,CASSGTGTGEAFF
TRBV7-9,TRBJ2-7,CASSFSGRDHEQYF
TRBV4-1,TRBJ2-1,CASSQEEERTSYNEQFF
TRBV29-1,TRBJ1-5,CSPLAHSNQPQHF
TRBV5-5,TRBJ2-5,CASSRTSGEETQYF
TRBV14,TRBJ2-2,CASSRETASGYTGELFF